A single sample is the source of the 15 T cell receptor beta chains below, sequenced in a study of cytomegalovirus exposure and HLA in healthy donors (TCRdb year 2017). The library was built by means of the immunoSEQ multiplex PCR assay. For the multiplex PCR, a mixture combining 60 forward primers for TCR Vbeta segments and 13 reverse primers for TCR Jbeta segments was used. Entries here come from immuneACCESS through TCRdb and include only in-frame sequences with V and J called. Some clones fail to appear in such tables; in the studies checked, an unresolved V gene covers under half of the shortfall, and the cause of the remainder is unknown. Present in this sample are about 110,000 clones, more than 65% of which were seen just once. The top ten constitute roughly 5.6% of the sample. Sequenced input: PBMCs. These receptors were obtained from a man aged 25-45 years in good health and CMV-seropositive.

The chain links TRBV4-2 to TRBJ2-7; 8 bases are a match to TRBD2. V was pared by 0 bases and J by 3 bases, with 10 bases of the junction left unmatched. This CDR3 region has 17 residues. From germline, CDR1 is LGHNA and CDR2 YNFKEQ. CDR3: CASSQEFGGGRIYEQYF. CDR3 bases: TGTGCCAGCAGCCAAGAATTCGGCGGGGGGCGTATCTACGAGCAGTACTTC.

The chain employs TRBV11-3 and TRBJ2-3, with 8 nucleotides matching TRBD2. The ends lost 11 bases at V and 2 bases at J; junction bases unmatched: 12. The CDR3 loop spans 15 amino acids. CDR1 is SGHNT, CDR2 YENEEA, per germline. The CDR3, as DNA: TGTGCCTGTTCGGGGGGGGCATCCCCCACAGATACGCAGTATTTT. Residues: CACSGGASPTDTQYF.

The CDR3 nucleotides read TGTGCCGGTAATAGCGGGGGAGGGGACAATGAGCAGTTCTTC. Protein product: CAGNSGGGDNEQFF. The chain couples TRBV30 to TRBJ2-1; 9 bases fit TRBD2. The germline CDR1 and CDR2 sequences are GTSNPN and SVGIG (reference sequence). The length of the CDR3 is 14 residues. The ends lost 8 bases at V and 5 bases at J; junction bases unmatched: 10.

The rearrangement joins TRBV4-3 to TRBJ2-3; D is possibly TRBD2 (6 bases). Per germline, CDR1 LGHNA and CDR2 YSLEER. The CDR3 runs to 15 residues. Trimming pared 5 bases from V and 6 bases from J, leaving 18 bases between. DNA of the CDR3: TGCGCCAGCAGCAGCGGTGGGGACTTGGGGGATACGCAGTATTTT. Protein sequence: CASSSGGDLGDTQYF.

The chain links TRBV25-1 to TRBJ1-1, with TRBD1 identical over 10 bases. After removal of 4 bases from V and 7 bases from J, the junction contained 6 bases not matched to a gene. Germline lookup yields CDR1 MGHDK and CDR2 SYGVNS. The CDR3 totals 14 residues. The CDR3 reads CASSVLDRGVEAFF. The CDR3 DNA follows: TGTGCCAGCAGTGTTCTGGACAGGGGGGTTGAAGCTTTCTTT.

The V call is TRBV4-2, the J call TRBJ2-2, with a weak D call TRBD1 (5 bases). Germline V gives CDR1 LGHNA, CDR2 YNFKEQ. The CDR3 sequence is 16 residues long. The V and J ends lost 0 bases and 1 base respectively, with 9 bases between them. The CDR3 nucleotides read TGTGCCAGCAGCCAAGATGTTACAGGGAACACCGGGGAGCTGTTTTTT. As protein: CASSQDVTGNTGELFF.

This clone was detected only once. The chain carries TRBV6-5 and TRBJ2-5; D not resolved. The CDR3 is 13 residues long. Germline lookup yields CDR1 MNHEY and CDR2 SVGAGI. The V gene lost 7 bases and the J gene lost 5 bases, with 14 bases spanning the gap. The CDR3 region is CASKLTVEETQYF. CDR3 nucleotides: TGTGCCAGCAAGTTAACCGTGGAGGAGACCCAGTACTTC.

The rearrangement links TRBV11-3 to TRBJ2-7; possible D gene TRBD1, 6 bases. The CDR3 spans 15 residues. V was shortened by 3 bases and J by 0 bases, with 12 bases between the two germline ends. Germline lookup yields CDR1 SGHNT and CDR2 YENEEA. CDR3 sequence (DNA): TGTGCCAGCAGCTTCAGGGGCCAAACCTCCTACGAGCAGTACTTC. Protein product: CASSFRGQTSYEQYF.

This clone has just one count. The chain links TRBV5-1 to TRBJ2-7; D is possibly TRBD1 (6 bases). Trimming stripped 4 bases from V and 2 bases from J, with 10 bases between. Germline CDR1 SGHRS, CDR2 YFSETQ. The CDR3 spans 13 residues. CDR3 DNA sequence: TGCGCCAGCAGCACGGGACATACCTACGAGCAGTACTTC. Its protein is CASSTGHTYEQYF. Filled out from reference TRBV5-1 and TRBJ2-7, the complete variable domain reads KAGVTQTPRYLIKTRGQQVTLSCSPISGHRSVSWYQQTPGQGLQFLFEYFSETQRNKGNFPGRFSGRQFSNSRSEMNVSTLELGDSALYLCASSTGHTYEQYFGPGTRLTVT.

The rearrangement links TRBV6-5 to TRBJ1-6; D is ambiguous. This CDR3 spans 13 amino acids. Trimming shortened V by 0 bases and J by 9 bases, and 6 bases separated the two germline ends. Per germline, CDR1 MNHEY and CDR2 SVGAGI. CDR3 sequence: CASSYSNGSPLHF. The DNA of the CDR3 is TGTGCCAGCAGTTACTCGAACGGTTCACCCCTCCACTTT.

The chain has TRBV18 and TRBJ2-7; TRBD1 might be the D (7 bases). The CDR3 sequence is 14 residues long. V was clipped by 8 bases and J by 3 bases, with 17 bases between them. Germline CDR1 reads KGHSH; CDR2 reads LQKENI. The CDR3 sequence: CASAEGQMSYEQYF. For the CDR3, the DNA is TGTGCCAGCGCGGAGGGACAGATGAGCTACGAGCAGTACTTC.

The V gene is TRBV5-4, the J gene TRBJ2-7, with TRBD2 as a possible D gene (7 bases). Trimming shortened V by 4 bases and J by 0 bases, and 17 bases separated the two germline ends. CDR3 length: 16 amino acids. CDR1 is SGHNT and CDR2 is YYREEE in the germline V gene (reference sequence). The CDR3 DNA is TGTGCCAGCAGCACACTGCGGGGGCCCAACTCCTACGAGCAGTACTTC. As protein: CASSTLRGPNSYEQYF.

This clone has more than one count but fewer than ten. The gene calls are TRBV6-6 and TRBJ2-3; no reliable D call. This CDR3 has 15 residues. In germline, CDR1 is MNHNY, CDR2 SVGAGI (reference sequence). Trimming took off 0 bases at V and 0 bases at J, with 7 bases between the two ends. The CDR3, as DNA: TGTGCCAGCAGTTACTCGCTACCGAGCACAGATACGCAGTATTTT. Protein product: CASSYSLPSTDTQYF.

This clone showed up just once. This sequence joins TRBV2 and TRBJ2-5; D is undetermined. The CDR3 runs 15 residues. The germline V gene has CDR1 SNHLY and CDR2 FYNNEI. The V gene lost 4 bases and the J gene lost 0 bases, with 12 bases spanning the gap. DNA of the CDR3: TGTGCCAGCAGTGGTGCCCGAGTCAACCAAGAGACCCAGTACTTC. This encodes CASSGARVNQETQYF.

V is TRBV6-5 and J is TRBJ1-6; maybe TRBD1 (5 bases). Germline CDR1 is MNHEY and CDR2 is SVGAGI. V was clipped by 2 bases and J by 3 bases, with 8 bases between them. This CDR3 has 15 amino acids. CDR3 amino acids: CASSYLGGYNSPLHF. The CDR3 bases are TGTGCCAGCAGTTACCTCGGGGGCTATAATTCACCCCTCCACTTT.